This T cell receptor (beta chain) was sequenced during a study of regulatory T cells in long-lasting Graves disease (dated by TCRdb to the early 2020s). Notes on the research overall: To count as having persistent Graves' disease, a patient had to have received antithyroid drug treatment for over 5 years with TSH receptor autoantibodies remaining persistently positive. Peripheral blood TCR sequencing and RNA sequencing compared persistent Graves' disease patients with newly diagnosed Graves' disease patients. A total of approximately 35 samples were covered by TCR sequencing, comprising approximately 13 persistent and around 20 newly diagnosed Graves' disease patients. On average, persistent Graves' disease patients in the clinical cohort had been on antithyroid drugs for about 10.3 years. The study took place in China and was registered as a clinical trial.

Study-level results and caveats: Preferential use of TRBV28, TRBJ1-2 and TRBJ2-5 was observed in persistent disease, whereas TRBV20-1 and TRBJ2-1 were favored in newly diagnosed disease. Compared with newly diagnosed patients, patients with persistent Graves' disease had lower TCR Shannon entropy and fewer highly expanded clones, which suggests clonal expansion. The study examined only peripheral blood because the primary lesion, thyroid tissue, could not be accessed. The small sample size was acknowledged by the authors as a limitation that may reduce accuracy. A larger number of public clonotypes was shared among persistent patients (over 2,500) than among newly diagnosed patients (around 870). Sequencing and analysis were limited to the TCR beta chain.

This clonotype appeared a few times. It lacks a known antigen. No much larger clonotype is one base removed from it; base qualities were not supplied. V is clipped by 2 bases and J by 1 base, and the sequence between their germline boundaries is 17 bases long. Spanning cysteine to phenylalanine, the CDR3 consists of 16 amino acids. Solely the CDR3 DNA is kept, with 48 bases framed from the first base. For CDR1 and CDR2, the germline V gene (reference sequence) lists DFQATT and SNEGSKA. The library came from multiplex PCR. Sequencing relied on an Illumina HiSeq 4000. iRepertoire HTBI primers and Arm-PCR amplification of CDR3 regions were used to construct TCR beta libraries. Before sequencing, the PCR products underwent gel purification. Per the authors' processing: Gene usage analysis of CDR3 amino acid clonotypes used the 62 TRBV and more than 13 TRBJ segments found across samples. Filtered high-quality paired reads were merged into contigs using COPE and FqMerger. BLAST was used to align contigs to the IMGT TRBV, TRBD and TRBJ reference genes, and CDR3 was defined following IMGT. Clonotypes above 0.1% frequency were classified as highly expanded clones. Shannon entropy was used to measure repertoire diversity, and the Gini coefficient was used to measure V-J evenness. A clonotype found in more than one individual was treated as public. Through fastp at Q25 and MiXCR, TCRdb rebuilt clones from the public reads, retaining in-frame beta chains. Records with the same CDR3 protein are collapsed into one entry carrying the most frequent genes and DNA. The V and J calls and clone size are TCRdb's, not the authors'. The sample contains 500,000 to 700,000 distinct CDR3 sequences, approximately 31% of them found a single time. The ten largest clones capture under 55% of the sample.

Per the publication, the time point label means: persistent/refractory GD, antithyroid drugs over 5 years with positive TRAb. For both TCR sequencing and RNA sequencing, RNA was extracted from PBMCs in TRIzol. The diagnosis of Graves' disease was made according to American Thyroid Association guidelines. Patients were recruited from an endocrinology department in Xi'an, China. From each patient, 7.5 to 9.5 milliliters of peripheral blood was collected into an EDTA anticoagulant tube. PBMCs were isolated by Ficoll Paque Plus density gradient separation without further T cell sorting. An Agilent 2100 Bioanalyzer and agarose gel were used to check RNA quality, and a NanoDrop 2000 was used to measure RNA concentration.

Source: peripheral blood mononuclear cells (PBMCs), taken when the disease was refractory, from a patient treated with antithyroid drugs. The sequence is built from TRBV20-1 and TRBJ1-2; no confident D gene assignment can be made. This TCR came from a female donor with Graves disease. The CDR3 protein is CSARRELTDFNYGYTF. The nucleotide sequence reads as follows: TGCAGTGCTAGAAGGGAACTAACCGATTTTAACTATGGCTACACCTTC.